This is a list of T cell receptor beta chains from one sample in a study of cytomegalovirus exposure and HLA in healthy donors. Profiled with immunoSEQ multiplex PCR; TCRdb holds only in-frame clones, not every one. The sample lists around 100,000 clones; around 96% were seen once. The specimen sequenced was PBMCs. These receptor sequences come from a woman aged 18-30 years in good health and CMV-seronegative. The CDR3 runs from the conserved cysteine through the conserved F or W. D genes are given only for firm matches. Clone size is given for some rows only: seen once, a few or many times, or a class if the clone is expanded.

TRBV5-8	-	TRBJ1-1	-	TGTGCCAGCAGCCACTTCTCAGGGGCGAATACTGAAGCTTTCTTT	CASSHFSGANTEAFF
TRBV5-1	-	TRBJ1-2	-	TGCGCCAGCAGCAGGGGGACTAACTATGGCTACACCTTC	CASSRGTNYGYTF
TRBV19	TRBD1	TRBJ1-1	-	TGTGCCAGTAGTCGACAGGGGGAGGGCACTGAAGCTTTCTTT	CASSRQGEGTEAFF
TRBV4-3	-	TRBJ1-4	-	TGCGCCAGCAGCCAAGGGGGGGTACAGAATGAAAAACTGTTTTTT	CASSQGGVQNEKLFF
TRBV6-5	-	TRBJ2-7	-	TGTGCCAGCAGTTACAGTGCGGGTTACGAGCAGTACTTC	CASSYSAGYEQYF
TRBV11-2	TRBD2	TRBJ2-7	-	TGTGCCAGCAGCGAAACGACTAGCGGGAGCGAGCAGTACTTC	CASSETTSGSEQYF
TRBV7-6	-	TRBJ1-1	-	TGTGCCAGCAGCTTGCGGGACACTGAAGCTTTCTTT	CASSLRDTEAFF
TRBV5-4	TRBD2	TRBJ2-7	-	TGTGCCAGCAGCTTAATTGGAGGGACTAGCGGGTACGAGCAGTACTTC	CASSLIGGTSGYEQYF
TRBV5-1	-	TRBJ2-1	-	TGCGCCAGCAGCTTGATACAGGACTACAATGAGCAGTTCTTC	CASSLIQDYNEQFF
TRBV30	-	TRBJ1-3	-	TGTGCCTGGAGTCGTGGGGGGTCGGGAAACACCATATATTTT	CAWSRGGSGNTIYF
TRBV15	TRBD1	TRBJ1-5	-	TGTGCCACCAGCTCTGGACAGGGCAATCAGCCCCAGCATTTT	CATSSGQGNQPQHF
TRBV4-1	TRBD1	TRBJ1-4	-	TGCGCCAGCAGCCCTTCCGGGACAGGGAAGGAAAAACTGTTTTTT	CASSPSGTGKEKLFF
TRBV6-5	TRBD1	TRBJ2-1	-	TGTGCCAGCAGTTACGGGACAGACAATGAGCAGTTCTTC	CASSYGTDNEQFF
TRBV13	-	TRBJ1-1	few	TGTGCCAGCAGCCTCGGACAGAACATCGAAGCTTTCTTT	CASSLGQNIEAFF
TRBV9	-	TRBJ1-2	-	TGTGCCAGCAGCGCGACAACAGGGTCCGGCTATGGCTACACCTTC	CASSATTGSGYGYTF